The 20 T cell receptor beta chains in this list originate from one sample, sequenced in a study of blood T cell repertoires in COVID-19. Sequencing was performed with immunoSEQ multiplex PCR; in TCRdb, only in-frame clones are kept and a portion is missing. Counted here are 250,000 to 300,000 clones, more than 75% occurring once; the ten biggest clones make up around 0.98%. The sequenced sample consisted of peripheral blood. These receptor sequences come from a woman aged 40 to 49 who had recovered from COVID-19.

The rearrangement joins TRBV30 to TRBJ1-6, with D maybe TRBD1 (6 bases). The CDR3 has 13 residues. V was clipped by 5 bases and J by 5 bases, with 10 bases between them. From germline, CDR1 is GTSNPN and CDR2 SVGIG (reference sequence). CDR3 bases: TGTGCCTGGGATGGACAGAATAATTCACCCCTCCACTTT. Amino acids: CAWDGQNNSPLHF. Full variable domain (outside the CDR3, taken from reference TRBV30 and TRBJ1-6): SQTIHQWPATLVQPVGSPLSLECTVEGTSNPNLYWYRQAAGRGLQLLFYSVGIGQISSEVPQNLSASRPQDRQFILSSKKLLLSDSGFYLCAWDGQNNSPLHFGNGTRLTVT.

The CDR3 loop reads CASSGGGPRGIYEQYF. CDR3 bases: TGTGCCAGCAGCGGCGGGGGGCCCAGGGGAATCTACGAGCAGTACTTC. V and J are TRBV5-8 and TRBJ2-7, with TRBD2 matching 8 bases. The CDR3 is 16 amino acids. Trimming cost V 4 bases and J 3 bases; bases outside gene matches: 12. Germline CDR1 and CDR2: SGHTS and YDEGEE. Full variable domain (outside the CDR3, taken from reference TRBV5-8 and TRBJ2-7): EAGVTQSPTHLIKTRGQQATLRCSPISGHTSVYWYQQALGLGLQFLLWYDEGEERNRGNFPPRFSGRQFPNYSSELNVNALELEDSALYLCASSGGGPRGIYEQYFGPGTRLTVT.

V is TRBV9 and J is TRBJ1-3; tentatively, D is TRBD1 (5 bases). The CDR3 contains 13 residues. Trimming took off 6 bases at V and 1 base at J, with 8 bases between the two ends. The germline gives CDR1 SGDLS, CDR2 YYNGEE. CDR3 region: CASTGGSGNTIYF. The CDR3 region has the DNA TGTGCCAGCACCGGGGGGTCTGGAAACACCATATATTTT. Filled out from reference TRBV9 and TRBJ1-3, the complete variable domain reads DSGVTQTPKHLITATGQRVTLRCSPRSGDLSVYWYQQSLDQGLQFLIQYYNGEERAKGNILERFSAQQFPDLHSELNLSSLELGDSALYFCASTGGSGNTIYFGEGSWLTVV.

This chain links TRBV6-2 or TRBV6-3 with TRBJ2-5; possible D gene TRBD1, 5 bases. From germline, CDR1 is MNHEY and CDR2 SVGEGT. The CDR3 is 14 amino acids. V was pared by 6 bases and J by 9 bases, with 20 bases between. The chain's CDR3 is CASSPHWGVGAQYF. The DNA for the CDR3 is TGTGCCAGCAGCCCCCACTGGGGCGTAGGGGCCCAGTACTTC.

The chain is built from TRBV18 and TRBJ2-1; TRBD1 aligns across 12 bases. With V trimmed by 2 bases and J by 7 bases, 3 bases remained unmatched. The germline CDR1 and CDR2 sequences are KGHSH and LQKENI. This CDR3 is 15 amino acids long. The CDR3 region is CASSPGTGGWNEQFF. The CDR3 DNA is TGTGCCAGCTCACCAGGGACAGGGGGCTGGAATGAGCAGTTCTTC.

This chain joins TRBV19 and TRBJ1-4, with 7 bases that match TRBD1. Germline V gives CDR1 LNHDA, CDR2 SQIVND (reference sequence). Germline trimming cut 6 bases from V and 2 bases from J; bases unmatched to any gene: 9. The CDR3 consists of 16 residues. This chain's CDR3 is CASSSTRQGTNEKLFF. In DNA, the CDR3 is TGTGCCAGTAGCTCAACCAGACAGGGCACTAATGAAAAACTGTTTTTT.

CDR3 amino acids: CATSDPRLAGGPRAHNEQFF. The DNA for the CDR3 is TGTGCCACCAGTGACCCCCGACTAGCGGGAGGGCCTCGGGCCCACAATGAGCAGTTCTTC. The chain joins TRBV24-1 to TRBJ2-1, with 14 positions matching TRBD2. Trimming cost V 4 bases and J 5 bases; bases outside gene matches: 15. The CDR3 is made up of 20 amino acids. Looked up from germline, CDR1 is KGHDR and CDR2 is SFDVKD.

The CDR3 protein is CASNRTADSGNTIYF. The CDR3 DNA reads TGTGCCAGCAACCGGACAGCCGACTCTGGAAACACCATATATTTT. The chain combines TRBV6-5 with TRBJ1-3; maybe TRBD1 (6 bases). Germline V lookup: CDR1 MNHEY, CDR2 SVGAGI. This CDR3 comprises 15 residues. Trimming left V 7 bases short and J 0 bases short, with 13 bases between.

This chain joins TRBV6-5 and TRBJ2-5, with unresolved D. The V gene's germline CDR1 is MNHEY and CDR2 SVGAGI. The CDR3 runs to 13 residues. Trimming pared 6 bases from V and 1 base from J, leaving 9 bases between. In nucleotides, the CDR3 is TGTGCCAGCAGGTCCCTAATCCAAGAGACCCAGTACTTC. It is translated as CASRSLIQETQYF.

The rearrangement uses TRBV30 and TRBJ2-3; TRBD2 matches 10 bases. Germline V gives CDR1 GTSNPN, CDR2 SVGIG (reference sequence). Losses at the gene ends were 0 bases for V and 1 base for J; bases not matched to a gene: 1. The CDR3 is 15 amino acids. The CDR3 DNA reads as TGTGCCTGGAGTGTACTAGCGGGACGCACAGATACGCAGTATTTT. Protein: CAWSVLAGRTDTQYF.

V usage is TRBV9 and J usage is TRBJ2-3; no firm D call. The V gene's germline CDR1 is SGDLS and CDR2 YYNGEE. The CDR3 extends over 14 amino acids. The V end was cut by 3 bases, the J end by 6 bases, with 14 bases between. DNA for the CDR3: TGTGCCAGCAGCGAGAGTGGAGCCGAGGATACGCAGTATTTT. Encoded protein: CASSESGAEDTQYF.

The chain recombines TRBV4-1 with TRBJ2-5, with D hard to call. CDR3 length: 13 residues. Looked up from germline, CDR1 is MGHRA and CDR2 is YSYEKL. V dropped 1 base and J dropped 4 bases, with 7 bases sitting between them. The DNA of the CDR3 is TGCGCCAGCAGCCAAGCCCCCCGAGAGACCCAGTACTTC. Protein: CASSQAPRETQYF.

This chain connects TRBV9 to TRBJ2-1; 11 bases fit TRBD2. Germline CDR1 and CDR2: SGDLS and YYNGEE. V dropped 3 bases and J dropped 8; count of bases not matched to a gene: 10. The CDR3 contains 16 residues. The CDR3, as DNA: TGTGCCAGCAGCGGTTCCGGGACTAGCGGCTTCGATGAGCAGTTCTTC. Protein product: CASSGSGTSGFDEQFF.

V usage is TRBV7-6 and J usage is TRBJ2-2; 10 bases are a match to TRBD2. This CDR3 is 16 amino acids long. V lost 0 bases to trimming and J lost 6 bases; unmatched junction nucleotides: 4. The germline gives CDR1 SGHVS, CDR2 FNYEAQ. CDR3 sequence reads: CASSLATSGIPGELFF. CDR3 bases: TGTGCCAGCAGCTTAGCCACTAGCGGGATCCCCGGGGAGCTGTTTTTT.

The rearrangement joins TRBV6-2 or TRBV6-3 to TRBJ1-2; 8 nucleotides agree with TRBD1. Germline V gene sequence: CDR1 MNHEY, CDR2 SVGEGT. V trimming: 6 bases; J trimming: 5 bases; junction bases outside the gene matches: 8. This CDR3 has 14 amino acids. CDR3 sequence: CASSPVQGAYGYTF. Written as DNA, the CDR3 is TGTGCCAGCAGCCCGGTGCAGGGGGCGTATGGCTACACCTTC.

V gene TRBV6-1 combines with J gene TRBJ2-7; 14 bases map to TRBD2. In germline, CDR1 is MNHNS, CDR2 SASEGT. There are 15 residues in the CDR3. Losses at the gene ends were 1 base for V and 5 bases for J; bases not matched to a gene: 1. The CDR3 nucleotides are TGTGCCAGCAGTGAAGGGACTAGCGGGAGGCACGAGCAGTACGTC. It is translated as CASSEGTSGRHEQYV.

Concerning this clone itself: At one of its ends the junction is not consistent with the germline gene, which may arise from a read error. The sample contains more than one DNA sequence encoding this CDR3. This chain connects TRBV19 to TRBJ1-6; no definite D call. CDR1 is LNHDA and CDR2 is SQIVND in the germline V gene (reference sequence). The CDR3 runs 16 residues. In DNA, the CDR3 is TGTGCCAGCAGTATTTCCGAAGGCCGGGGTAATTCACCCCTCCACTTT. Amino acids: CASSISEGRGNSPLHF.

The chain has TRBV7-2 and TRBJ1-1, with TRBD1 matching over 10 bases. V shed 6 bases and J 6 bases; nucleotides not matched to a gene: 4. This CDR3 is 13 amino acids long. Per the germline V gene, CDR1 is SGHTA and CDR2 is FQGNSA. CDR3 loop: CASRPGQGAEAFF. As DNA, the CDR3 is TGTGCCAGCAGACCCGGACAGGGGGCTGAAGCTTTCTTT.

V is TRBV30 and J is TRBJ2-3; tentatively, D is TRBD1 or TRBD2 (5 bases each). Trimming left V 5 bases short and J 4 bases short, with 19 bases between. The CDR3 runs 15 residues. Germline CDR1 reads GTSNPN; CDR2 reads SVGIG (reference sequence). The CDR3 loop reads CAWGGSGGHSDTQYF. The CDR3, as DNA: TGTGCCTGGGGGGGAAGCGGTGGGCACTCAGATACGCAGTATTTT.

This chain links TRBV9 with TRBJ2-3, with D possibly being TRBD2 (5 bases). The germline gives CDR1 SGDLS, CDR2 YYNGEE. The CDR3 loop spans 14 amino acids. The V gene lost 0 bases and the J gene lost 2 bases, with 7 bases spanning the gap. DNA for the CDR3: TGTGCCAGCAGCGTAGTGGGAGTCACAGATACGCAGTATTTT. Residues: CASSVVGVTDTQYF.